This T cell receptor (beta chain) was recovered during a study of cytotoxic CD8 clonotypes in ibrutinib-treated CLL. Study-wide background: A median around twelve months of treatment, range 6 to 36, preceded the collection of response samples.

Turning to this clone: The same CDR3 can be traced to other DNA sequences in this sample.

About 1.9 micrograms of genomic DNA (from cryopreserved PBMCs) were used for TCR beta libraries. Germline lookup yields CDR1 LNHDA and CDR2 SQIVND (reference sequence). Trimming cost V 1 base and J 2 bases, with 8 bases left between them. The CDR3 runs 14 residues. Using immunoSEQ multiplex PCR, the repertoire was profiled, and TCRdb retains in-frame clones only, with some absent. The table includes about 97,000 clones, more than 75% detected once. V gene TRBV19 combines with J gene TRBJ1-1; D gene uncertain. Here the sequenced sample was PBMCs, taken after 12 months of ibrutinib treatment. The TCR comes from a human donor with chronic lymphocytic leukemia. The CDR3 region has the DNA TGTGCCAGTAGTATAGTTGGGGTAAACACTGAAGCTTTCTTT. It encodes CASSIVGVNTEAFF. The full variable domain, with the rest looked up from reference TRBV19 and TRBJ1-1, is DGGITQSPKYLFRKEGQNVTLSCEQNLNHDAMYWYRQDPGQGLRLIYYSQIVNDFQKGDIAEGYSVSREKKESFPLTVTSAQKNPTAFYLCASSIVGVNTEAFFGQGTRLTVV.